Many counts were recorded for the clone carrying this TCR beta chain. Antigen unknown. These data come from a study of human T cells and chemical hapten exposure. Study background: Mostly female patients had alopecia areata, totalis or universalis.

Study-wide results and limits: With DPC sensitization, TCRs exceeding 1 in 1000 frequency showed no change.

TCRdb re-called the RACE reads with MiXCR, one entry per CDR3 protein. The data show some 400,000 distinct CDR3 sequences, with 4.8% seen just once and around 2.3% held by the top ten. Time point indicated: patch test 1, 2 weeks after DPC sensitization. Treatment indicated: therapeutic diphenylcyclopropenone sensitization with weekly scalp DPC. The template was total RNA from unfractionated whole blood. The CDR3 has 14 residues. The V gene lost 1 base and the J gene lost 6 bases, with 10 bases spanning the gap. In germline, CDR1 is MGHRA, CDR2 YSYEKL. The specimen comprised whole blood, sampled in connection with sensitization to the hapten diphenylcyclopropenone (DPC). This clonotype was obtained from a woman between 50 and 59 years old with alopecia areata. Some clones in this sample may be carry-over from other donors' samples. The chain recombines TRBV4-1 with TRBJ2-1, with a weak D call TRBD2 (6 bases). The CDR3 sequence is CASSQVSGGNEQFF. Written as DNA, the CDR3 is TGCGCCAGCAGCCAAGTATCCGGGGGCAATGAGCAGTTCTTC.